This entry features one T cell receptor beta chain sequence. This sample is drawn from a study of blood T cell repertoires in COVID-19. Study-level information: Whether acute or convalescent, the COVID-19 samples came from the United States, Italy and Spain. PBMCs, B-cell-depleted T cells, or T cells were the source of the cDNA or gDNA that made up the material.

Original methodology: By means of reference gene primer amplification, nucleated cell counts were estimated. Method: immunoSEQ multiplex PCR; TCRdb's copy keeps in-frame clones and lacks some. The V and J calls and the clone size are those of that table, but D and trimming were determined from the DNA. The repertoire holds just over 75,000 clones, with roughly 84% as singletons. The germline V and J ends were trimmed by 5 bases and 9 bases, with 14 bases remaining between them. Germline V gene data show CDR1 as GTSNPN and CDR2 as SVGIG (reference sequence). The CDR3 sequence is 12 residues long. The chain links TRBV30 to TRBJ2-1, with D perhaps TRBD1 (6 bases). The source of this sequence is a man in his fifties or sixties with acute or convalescent COVID-19. Material: peripheral blood. The CDR3 region has the DNA TGTGCCTGGGTAAGAGGGGGTAGTGAGCAGTTCTTC. Translation gives CAWVRGGSEQFF.